Below are 17 T cell receptor beta chains sequenced from a single sample in a study of shared clonotypes between healthy human individuals. Libraries were prepared by immunoSEQ multiplex PCR; TCRdb keeps only in-frame clonotypes and omits some of them. The data contain about 1.1 million clones, approximately 80% of them singletons. What was sequenced was memory CD4+ T cells from PBMCs. As for subset: CD45RA-negative fraction. Every receptor here comes from a man aged 18 to 35 in good health. Some clones in this sample may be carry-over from other donors' samples.

The chain has TRBV5-4 and TRBJ2-3, with 12 bases identical to TRBD1. The germline V gene encodes CDR1 SGHNT and CDR2 YYREEE (reference sequence). The CDR3 totals 15 residues. V shed 3 bases and J 4 bases; nucleotides not matched to a gene: 3. CDR3 nucleotides: TGTGCCAGCAGCTCGGGACAGGGGGCTCCAGATACGCAGTATTTT. Its protein product is CASSSGQGAPDTQYF.

This clone appeared a single time. The V call is TRBV28, the J call TRBJ1-1; maybe TRBD1 (5 bases). V was shortened by 7 bases and J by 4 bases, with 19 bases between the two germline ends. The CDR3 runs 15 residues. Per germline, CDR1 MDHEN and CDR2 SYDVKM. The CDR3, as DNA: TGTGCCAGCACCATACCCTTGGGGGGGGTCACTGAAGCTTTCTTT. Protein: CASTIPLGGVTEAFF.

V is TRBV7-9 and J is TRBJ1-1; possible D gene TRBD1, 5 bases. The CDR3 is 15 amino acids. Germline CDR1 reads SEHNR; CDR2 reads FQNEAQ (reference sequence). V was cut by 5 bases and J by 0 bases, with 13 bases left in between. The DNA for the CDR3 is TGTGCCAGCAGCCCCGGGGGGGTTATGAACACTGAAGCTTTCTTT. Translated, it gives CASSPGGVMNTEAFF.

J is TRBJ1-2 and V is TRBV7-3; D is possibly TRBD1 (6 bases). CDR3 length: 14 amino acids. V lost 5 bases and J lost 6, with 16 bases in between. Germline assignment: CDR1 SGHTA and CDR2 FQGTGA. The CDR3 nucleotides read TGTGCCAGCAGCGCCAACAGGGTTGGGGATGGCTACACCTTC. Its translation: CASSANRVGDGYTF.

The chain is built from TRBV27 and TRBJ2-2; 9 bases agree with TRBD2. The V and J ends lost 2 bases and 4 bases, in that order; junction bases with no gene match: 8. The CDR3 runs 17 residues. Per germline, CDR1 MNHEY and CDR2 SMNVEV (reference sequence). The CDR3 DNA follows: TGTGCCAGCAGTTTAGGGGGCAGCGGGAGGTCCACCGGGGAGCTGTTTTTT. It translates to CASSLGGSGRSTGELFF.

The chain carries TRBV6-1 and TRBJ2-1, with 14 bases identical to TRBD2. Germline values: CDR1 MNHNS, CDR2 SASEGT. This CDR3 comprises 15 residues. V gave up 7 bases and J gave up 9 bases; unmatched junction bases: 8. CDR3 sequence (DNA): TGTGCCAGCACTGGGACTAGCGGGAGTTACGTTGAGCAGTTCTTC. It encodes CASTGTSGSYVEQFF.

V is TRBV7-9 and J is TRBJ1-1; the D gene is possibly TRBD1 (6 bases). The CDR3 totals 11 residues. Between the trimmed V and J ends, which lost 6 bases and 10 bases, there was a span of 12 bases. Germline CDR1 SEHNR, CDR2 FQNEAQ (reference sequence). The chain's CDR3 is CASRPGTRAFF. In DNA form, the CDR3 reads TGTGCCAGCAGGCCCGGGACAAGAGCTTTCTTT.

CDR3 loop: CASTPFPSTDTQYF. CDR3 sequence (DNA): TGCGCCAGCACCCCTTTCCCTAGCACAGATACGCAGTATTTT. The chain recombines TRBV5-1 with TRBJ2-3; no reliable D call. This CDR3 is 14 amino acids long. Between the trimmed V and J ends, which lost 6 bases and 0 bases, there was a span of 11 bases. CDR1 is SGHRS and CDR2 is YFSETQ in the germline V gene.

The chain combines TRBV9 with TRBJ2-5, with no clear D. Germline V gene data show CDR1 as SGDLS and CDR2 as YYNGEE. CDR3 size: 14 residues. V dropped 1 base and J dropped 2 bases, with 9 bases sitting between them. The CDR3 here is CASSVNSVQETQYF. For the CDR3, the DNA is TGTGCCAGCAGCGTAAACTCGGTACAAGAGACCCAGTACTTC.

This chain connects TRBV28 to TRBJ1-2, with a possible D match to TRBD1 (6 bases). CDR3 length: 14 amino acids. CDR1 and CDR2 (germline): MDHEN, SYDVKM. Trimming took 4 bases from V and 2 from J, leaving 11 bases between them. The CDR3 protein is CASSSGQTNYGYTF. The CDR3 DNA is TGTGCCAGCAGTTCCGGACAGACCAACTATGGCTACACCTTC.

This clone was found once. The chain uses TRBV28 and TRBJ2-1; 9 bases align to TRBD1. V was pared by 3 bases and J by 0 bases, with 15 bases of the junction left unmatched. CDR3 length: 20 amino acids. Germline values: CDR1 MDHEN, CDR2 SYDVKM. The chain's CDR3 is CASSLSRDRVRSYSYNEQFF. The CDR3 DNA is TGTGCCAGCAGTTTGTCAAGGGACAGGGTGAGATCCTACTCCTACAATGAGCAGTTCTTC.

The V call is TRBV4-1, the J call TRBJ2-4, with D perhaps TRBD1 (8 bases). V was shortened by 5 bases and J by 9 bases, with 20 bases between the two germline ends. Per the germline V gene, CDR1 is MGHRA and CDR2 is YSYEKL. The CDR3 is 15 residues long. CDR3 sequence (DNA): TGCGCCAGCAGCACAACAGGGGGAGGGGTTCTCATTCAGTACTTC. Its translation is CASSTTGGGVLIQYF.

This chain joins TRBV5-1 and TRBJ2-7, with D maybe TRBD1 (7 bases). V lost 0 bases and J lost 6, with 13 bases in between. The length of the CDR3 is 14 residues. CDR1 SGHRS and CDR2 YFSETQ come from the germline V gene. CDR3 DNA: TGCGCCAGCAGCTTGGCCCTCAGGGGGGTCGAGCAGTACTTC. Encoded protein: CASSLALRGVEQYF. Complete variable domain (other parts from reference TRBV5-1 and TRBJ2-7): KAGVTQTPRYLIKTRGQQVTLSCSPISGHRSVSWYQQTPGQGLQFLFEYFSETQRNKGNFPGRFSGRQFSNSRSEMNVSTLELGDSALYLCASSLALRGVEQYFGPGTRLTVT.

In its sample, this clone was seen once. This chain uses TRBV7-9 with TRBJ2-3, with D perhaps matching TRBD2 (5 bases). Trimming pared 5 bases from V and 6 bases from J, leaving 12 bases between. This CDR3 spans 13 amino acids. Germline-derived CDR1 and CDR2 are SEHNR and FQNEAQ (reference sequence). The CDR3 here is CASSMRAEDTQYF. The CDR3 nucleotides are TGTGCCAGCAGCATGCGGGCGGAGGATACGCAGTATTTT.

The CDR3 protein is CASSQDRGLRVNTGELFF. As DNA, the CDR3 is TGCGCCAGCAGCCAAGATCGAGGACTGCGGGTGAACACCGGGGAGCTGTTTTTT. The chain employs TRBV4-1 and TRBJ2-2; possible D gene TRBD2, 5 bases. V lost 0 bases and J lost 1, with 15 bases in between. Germline V lookup: CDR1 MGHRA, CDR2 YSYEKL. The CDR3 consists of 18 residues.

The genes are TRBV2 and TRBJ2-3; D gene ambiguous. Trimming stripped 4 bases from V and 6 bases from J, with 11 bases between. Germline CDR1 reads SNHLY; CDR2 reads FYNNEI. This CDR3 is built from 13 residues. The CDR3 here is CASSVDLRDTQYF. CDR3 sequence (DNA): TGTGCCAGCAGTGTCGACCTTCGTGATACGCAGTATTTT.

The chain carries TRBV11-2 and TRBJ2-2; perhaps TRBD2 as D (6 bases). The ends were cut back, 1 base at V and 7 bases at J, with 10 bases in the middle. CDR3 length: 14 residues. Germline V gene data show CDR1 as SGHAT and CDR2 as FQNNGV. The CDR3 region is CASSLVLAGGELFF. CDR3 coding DNA: TGTGCCAGCAGCTTAGTACTAGCCGGCGGGGAGCTGTTTTTT.